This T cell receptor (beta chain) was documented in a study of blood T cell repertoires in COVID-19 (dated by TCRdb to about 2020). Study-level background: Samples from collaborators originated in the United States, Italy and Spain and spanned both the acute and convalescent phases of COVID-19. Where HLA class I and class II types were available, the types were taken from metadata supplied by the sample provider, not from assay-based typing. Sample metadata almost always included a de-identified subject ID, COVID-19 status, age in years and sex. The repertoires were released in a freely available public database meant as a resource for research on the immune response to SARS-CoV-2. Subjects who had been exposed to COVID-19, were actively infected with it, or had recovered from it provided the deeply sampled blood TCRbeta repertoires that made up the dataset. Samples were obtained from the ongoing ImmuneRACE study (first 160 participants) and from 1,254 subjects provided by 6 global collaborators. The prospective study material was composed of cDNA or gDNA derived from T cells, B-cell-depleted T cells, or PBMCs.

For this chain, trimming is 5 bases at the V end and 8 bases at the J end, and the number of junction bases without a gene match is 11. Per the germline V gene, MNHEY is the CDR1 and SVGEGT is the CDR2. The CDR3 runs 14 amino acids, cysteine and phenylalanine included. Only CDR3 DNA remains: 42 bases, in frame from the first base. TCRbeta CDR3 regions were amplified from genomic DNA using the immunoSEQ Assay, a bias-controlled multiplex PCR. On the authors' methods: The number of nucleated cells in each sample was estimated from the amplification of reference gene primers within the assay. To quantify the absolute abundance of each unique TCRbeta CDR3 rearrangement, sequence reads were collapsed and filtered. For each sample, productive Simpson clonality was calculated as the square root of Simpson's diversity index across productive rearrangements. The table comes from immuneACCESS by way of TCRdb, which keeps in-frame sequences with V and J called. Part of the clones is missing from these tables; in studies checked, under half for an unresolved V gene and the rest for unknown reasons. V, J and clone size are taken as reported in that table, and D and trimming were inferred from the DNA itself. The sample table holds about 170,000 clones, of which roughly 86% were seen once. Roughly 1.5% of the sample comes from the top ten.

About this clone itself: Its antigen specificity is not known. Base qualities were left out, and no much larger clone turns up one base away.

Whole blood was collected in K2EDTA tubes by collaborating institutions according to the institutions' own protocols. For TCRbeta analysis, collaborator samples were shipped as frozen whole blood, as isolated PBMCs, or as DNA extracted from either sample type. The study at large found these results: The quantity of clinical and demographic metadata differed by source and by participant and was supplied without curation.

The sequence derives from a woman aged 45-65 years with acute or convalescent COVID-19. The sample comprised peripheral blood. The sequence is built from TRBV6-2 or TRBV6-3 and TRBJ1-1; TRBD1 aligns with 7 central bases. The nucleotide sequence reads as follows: TGTGCCAGCAGTCAACCTCCCCGGACAGGCGAAGCTTTCTTT. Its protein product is CASSQPPRTGEAFF.